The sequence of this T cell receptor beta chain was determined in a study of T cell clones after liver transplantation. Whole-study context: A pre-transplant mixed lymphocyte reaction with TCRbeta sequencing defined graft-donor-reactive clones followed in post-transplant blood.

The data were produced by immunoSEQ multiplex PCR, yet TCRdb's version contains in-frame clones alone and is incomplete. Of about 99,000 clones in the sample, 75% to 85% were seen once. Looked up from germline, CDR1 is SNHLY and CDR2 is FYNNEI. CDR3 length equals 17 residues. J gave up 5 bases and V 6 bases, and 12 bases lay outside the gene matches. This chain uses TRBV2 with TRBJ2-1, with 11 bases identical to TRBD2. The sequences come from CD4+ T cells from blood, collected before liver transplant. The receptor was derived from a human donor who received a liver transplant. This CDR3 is CASRGSLAGGEHNEQFF. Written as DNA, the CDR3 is TGTGCCAGCAGAGGTTCTCTAGCGGGAGGCGAACACAATGAGCAGTTCTTC.